The entry that follows covers one T cell receptor beta chain sequence. Its antigen is still unknown. The data derive from a study of cytomegalovirus exposure and HLA in healthy donors. Findings of the study overall: More clonal expansion characterized HLA-associated TCR beta chains than equally common others in a later analysis.

It was with 60 Vbeta and 13 Jbeta primers that the PCR ran. Clones were sequenced by immunoSEQ multiplex PCR, and TCRdb holds only the in-frame ones, with some missing. Recorded for this sample: about 33,000 clones. The CDR3 totals 15 residues. The germline CDR1 and CDR2 sequences are SGDLS and YYNGEE. V gave up 4 bases and J gave up 0 bases, with 10 bases separating them. The donors (healthy individuals) were bone marrow donors. Source material: PBMCs. The receptor's source is a man aged 35-49 years in good health and CMV-seronegative. J is TRBJ1-4 and V is TRBV9; tentative D call: TRBD1 (6 bases). The CDR3 DNA reads as TGTGCCAGCAGCCCTAGGGGGACAACTAATGAAAAACTGTTTTTT. The encoded protein is CASSPRGTTNEKLFF.